The rows below give T cell receptor beta chains drawn from one sample of a study of blood T cell repertoires in COVID-19. The protocol was immunoSEQ multiplex PCR, while the TCRdb copy is restricted to in-frame clones and leaves out a portion. There are roughly 330,000 clones in the sample; 80% to 90% occur only once, and less than 6% lies in the top ten. The specimen sequenced was PBMCs or T cells enriched from blood (not recorded which). These receptors came from a woman in her twenties or thirties who had recovered from COVID-19. Each CDR3 is given with its conserved first and last residue. The D gene is left open where the match is weak. A row's size may be missing; if present it is once, few, many or a size class.

length: 14; V: TRBV5-6; size: .; J: TRBJ2-1; D: .; CDR3: CASSFGSSYNEQFF; DNA: TGTGCCAGCAGCTTTGGGAGCTCCTACAATGAGCAGTTCTTC
length: 20; V: TRBV7-6; size: once; J: TRBJ2-3; D: TRBD2; CDR3: CASSFDQRGLAGGRTDTQYF; DNA: TGTGCCAGCAGCTTCGATCAACGGGGACTAGCGGGGGGACGCACAGATACGCAGTATTTT
length: 16; V: TRBV5-1; size: .; J: TRBJ2-2; D: TRBD1; CDR3: CASSLRTGALSGELFF; DNA: TGCGCCAGCAGCTTGCGGACAGGGGCCTTATCCGGGGAGCTGTTTTTT
length: 16; V: TRBV14; size: .; J: TRBJ2-3; D: .; CDR3: CASSQWRGRTTDTQYF; DNA: TGTGCCAGCAGCCAATGGAGGGGTAGGACCACAGATACGCAGTATTTT
length: 13; V: TRBV24-1; size: .; J: TRBJ2-2; D: TRBD2; CDR3: CATRGLATGELFF; DNA: TGTGCCACCAGGGGACTAGCTACCGGGGAGCTGTTTTTT
length: 11; V: TRBV23-1; size: once; J: TRBJ2-7; D: .; CDR3: CASPQGPRVRF; DNA: TGCGCCAGCCCTCAGGGGCCGAGGGTCCGGTTC
length: 15; V: TRBV24-1; size: .; J: TRBJ2-3; D: .; CDR3: CATSDWRGGVDTQYF; DNA: TGTGCCACCAGTGATTGGAGGGGGGGGGTTGATACGCAGTATTTT
length: 14; V: TRBV28; size: .; J: TRBJ1-1; D: .; CDR3: CASTTGGRTTEAFF; DNA: TGTGCCAGCACAACAGGAGGGCGAACGACTGAAGCTTTCTTT
length: 15; V: TRBV6-5; size: .; J: TRBJ1-2; D: TRBD1; CDR3: CASSYDRASSYGYTF; DNA: TGTGCCAGCAGTTACGACAGGGCGTCCTCTTATGGCTACACCTTC
length: 15; V: TRBV19; size: .; J: TRBJ1-5; D: TRBD1; CDR3: CASSSDRAGDQPQHF; DNA: TGTGCCAGTAGTAGCGACAGGGCTGGGGATCAGCCCCAGCATTTT
length: 14; V: TRBV7-2; size: .; J: TRBJ1-1; D: .; CDR3: CASSVKPSGTEAFF; DNA: TGTGCCAGCAGCGTAAAACCCAGCGGGACTGAAGCTTTCTTT
length: 17; V: TRBV5-1; size: .; J: TRBJ2-3; D: TRBD2; CDR3: CASSLGLRGGRTDTQYF; DNA: TGCGCCAGCAGCTTGGGTCTGCGGGGGGGCCGCACAGATACGCAGTATTTT
length: 16; V: TRBV6-1; size: .; J: TRBJ1-2; D: .; CDR3: CASSEEVGRVFSGYTF; DNA: TGTGCCAGCAGTGAGGAAGTCGGCAGGGTCTTCAGTGGCTACACCTTC
length: 16; V: TRBV4-3; size: .; J: TRBJ2-1; D: TRBD2; CDR3: CASSQDPAGGRNEQFF; DNA: TGCGCCAGCAGCCAAGACCCAGCGGGGGGCCGTAATGAGCAGTTCTTC
length: 16; V: TRBV7-2; size: .; J: TRBJ1-5; D: .; CDR3: CASSLAGQGYGQPQHF; DNA: TGTGCCAGCAGCTTAGCCGGCCAGGGTTACGGTCAGCCCCAGCATTTT
length: 12; V: TRBV5-1; size: .; J: TRBJ2-7; D: .; CDR3: CASREGTYEQYF; DNA: TGCGCCAGCAGGGAGGGTACCTACGAGCAGTACTTC
length: 15; V: TRBV18; size: .; J: TRBJ1-1; D: TRBD1; CDR3: CASSPTGGGWTEAFF; DNA: TGTGCCAGCTCGCCTACAGGGGGCGGTTGGACTGAAGCTTTCTTT
length: 15; V: TRBV18; size: .; J: TRBJ2-3; D: TRBD2; CDR3: CASSPESGVTDTQYF; DNA: TGTGCCAGCTCACCCGAGAGCGGGGTCACAGATACGCAGTATTTT